This T cell receptor (beta chain) is drawn from a study of control samples from healthy donors and cancer patients. This CDR3 comprises 15 residues. Germline assignment: CDR1 KGHDR and CDR2 SFDVKD. V lost 6 bases, J lost 8 bases, and 19 bases lay in between. The method was immunoSEQ multiplex PCR; TCRdb's version includes in-frame clones alone and lacks a portion of them. The sample carries some 79,000 clones, 80% to 95% recorded once. The sample was PBMCs. The chain combines TRBV24-1 with TRBJ2-1, with D perhaps matching TRBD1 or TRBD2 (5 bases each). The source is a woman aged 40 to 55 with lung cancer. The CDR3 loop reads CATSKGTHGTDEQFF. The CDR3 coding sequence is TGTGCCACCAGTAAGGGGACGCACGGTACCGATGAGCAGTTCTTC.